The 17 T cell receptor beta chains below were found in one sample sequenced in a study of T cell responses to AZD1222 COVID-19 vaccine. Some clones are missing from TCRdb's copy, which holds only in-frame ones; the method was immunoSEQ multiplex PCR. This table has 110,000 or so clones, 85% to 90% appearing once. Sequenced here: peripheral blood, sampled on day 0 of AZD1222 vaccination. All receptors derive from an adult in good health.

The genes are TRBV19 and TRBJ2-1; D uncertain. This CDR3 contains 13 residues. Trimming took 5 bases from V and 7 from J, leaving 12 bases between them. Germline CDR1 reads LNHDA; CDR2 reads SQIVND (reference sequence). CDR3 protein: CASSLNPWNEQFF. CDR3 DNA sequence: TGTGCCAGTAGTCTCAACCCTTGGAATGAGCAGTTCTTC.

J is TRBJ2-1 and V is TRBV9; 10 nucleotides agree with TRBD2. This CDR3 contains 16 residues. V shed 0 bases, J shed 2 bases, and the junction held 2 bases outside the gene matches. Germline V gene sequence: CDR1 SGDLS, CDR2 YYNGEE. CDR3 nucleotides: TGTGCCAGCAGCGTAGGAGCGGGGGGGCCCTACAATGAGCAGTTCTTC. Its protein is CASSVGAGGPYNEQFF.

The CDR3 DNA reads TGTGCCATCAGTGGGGGGCTTGAGGATGAGCAGTTCTTC. Residues: CAISGGLEDEQFF. The chain uses TRBV10-3 and TRBJ2-1, with D possibly being TRBD1 (6 bases). The CDR3 sequence is 13 residues long. Germline V gives CDR1 ENHRY, CDR2 SYGVKD. The ends were cut back, 4 bases at V and 8 bases at J, with 12 bases in the middle.

The genes are TRBV2 and TRBJ1-1; D is uncertain. Per germline, CDR1 SNHLY and CDR2 FYNNEI. V was cut by 8 bases and J by 10 bases, with 8 bases left in between. The CDR3 length is 9 residues. The CDR3 spells CASGSRAFF. For the CDR3, the DNA is TGTGCCAGCGGGTCTCGAGCTTTCTTT.

CDR3 nucleotides: TGTGCCAGCAGCTTAGCCCCCCCGACCGACGGAGGGAACACTGAAGCTTTCTTT. The encoded protein is CASSLAPPTDGGNTEAFF. The chain couples TRBV7-2 to TRBJ1-1; no clear D gene. Germline values: CDR1 SGHTA, CDR2 FQGNSA. Trimming took off 0 bases at V and 1 base at J, with 18 bases between the two ends. This CDR3 contains 18 residues.

The genes are TRBV4-3 and TRBJ2-1; a weak D match, TRBD2 (5 bases). V dropped 0 bases and J dropped 2 bases, with 11 bases sitting between them. This CDR3 has 16 amino acids. The V gene's germline CDR1 is LGHNA and CDR2 YSLEER. CDR3 amino acids: CASSQDDLAAYNEQFF. CDR3 nucleotides: TGCGCCAGCAGCCAAGATGATCTAGCAGCCTACAATGAGCAGTTCTTC.

This clone was seen just once. The chain is built from TRBV3-1 (or the pseudogene TRBV3-2) and TRBJ2-5; D call uncertain. The CDR3 runs 14 residues. Germline CDR1 and CDR2: LGHDT and YNNKEL (reference sequence). V was pared by 1 base and J by 0 bases, with 6 bases between. The CDR3 sequence is CASSQGPHQETQYF. The CDR3 DNA reads TGTGCCAGCAGCCAAGGACCCCACCAAGAGACCCAGTACTTC.

The chain employs TRBV11-3 and TRBJ2-2; no clear D. Trimming shortened V by 1 base and J by 7 bases, and 4 bases separated the two germline ends. This CDR3 is 12 amino acids long. Germline loops: CDR1 SGHNT, CDR2 YENEEA. DNA of the CDR3: TGTGCCAGCAGCTTAGGTGTCGGGGAGCTGTTTTTT. Protein product: CASSLGVGELFF.

This chain links TRBV7-2 with TRBJ1-1; 8 positions agree with TRBD1. The CDR3 contains 15 residues. Trimming removed 5 bases from V and 0 bases from J; junction bases left unmatched: 5. Germline V lookup: CDR1 SGHTA, CDR2 FQGNSA. DNA of the CDR3: TGTGCCAGCAGCCCCGGACAGGGTGTGAACACTGAAGCTTTCTTT. It yields the protein CASSPGQGVNTEAFF.

The table lists this clone with a count of one. Other DNA sequences in this specimen translate into the identical CDR3. The V call is TRBV7-8, the J call TRBJ1-1, with TRBD1 as a possible D gene (6 bases). The V gene's germline CDR1 is SGHVS and CDR2 FQNEAQ. V was pared by 5 bases and J by 4 bases, with 11 bases between. This CDR3 contains 13 residues. CDR3 in DNA: TGTGCCAGCAGCCGTGGAGGGGGCACTGAAGCTTTCTTT. Its translation is CASSRGGGTEAFF. Together with reference TRBV7-8 and TRBJ1-1, the CDR3 gives the full variable domain: GAGVSQSPRYKVAKRGQDVALRCDPISGHVSLFWYQQALGQGPEFLTYFQNEAQLDKSGLPSDRFFAERPEGSVSTLKIQRTQQEDSAVYLCASSRGGGTEAFFGQGTRLTVV.

This clone has only a few counts. CDR3 DNA sequence: TGTGCCAGTAGACAAGAGGGGGGGGACAGCCACTATGGCTACACCTTC. Its protein product is CASRQEGGDSHYGYTF. The chain couples TRBV19 to TRBJ1-2, with 7 bases that match TRBD1. This CDR3 is 16 amino acids long. Looked up from germline, CDR1 is LNHDA and CDR2 is SQIVND (reference sequence). The trim removed 6 bases at V and 3 bases at J, leaving 13 bases unmatched.

V and J are TRBV6-1 and TRBJ1-2, with unresolved D. This CDR3 spans 10 amino acids. Germline V lookup: CDR1 MNHNS, CDR2 SASEGT. Trimming shortened V by 1 base and J by 6 bases, and 0 bases separated the two germline ends. Here the CDR3 reads CASSEDGYTF. In nucleotides, the CDR3 is TGTGCCAGCAGTGAAGATGGCTACACCTTC.

This clone was detected only once. V gene TRBV5-1 combines with J gene TRBJ1-2; D is possibly TRBD1 (5 bases). This CDR3 has 15 residues. Germline V gene data show CDR1 as SGHRS and CDR2 as YFSETQ. Trimming stripped 0 bases from V and 4 bases from J, with 13 bases between. The CDR3 DNA reads as TGCGCCAGCAGCTTGGGAGCGGACGGGGGCTATGGCTACACCTTC. This translates into CASSLGADGGYGYTF.

The chain carries TRBV18 and TRBJ1-4; D gene uncertain. V was trimmed by 6 bases and J by 4 bases, leaving 15 bases between them. CDR3 length: 15 residues. Looked up from germline, CDR1 is KGHSH and CDR2 is LQKENI. CDR3 sequence reads: CASSSDAGFNEKLFF. DNA of the CDR3: TGTGCCAGCTCGTCCGACGCGGGGTTTAATGAAAAACTGTTTTTT.

The CDR3 sequence is CATSRSSGSNEQFF. The CDR3 DNA follows: TGTGCCACCAGTAGGTCTAGCGGGAGTAATGAGCAGTTCTTC. This chain uses TRBV24-1 with TRBJ2-1; 10 bases are shared with TRBD2. The junction had 5 bases not matched to a gene; V was cut back by 6 bases and J by 7 bases. Per germline, CDR1 KGHDR and CDR2 SFDVKD. CDR3 length equals 14 residues.

This sequence joins TRBV13 and TRBJ2-7; D may be TRBD1 (6 bases). The CDR3 is 14 amino acids. Trimming removed 3 bases from V and 6 bases from J, with 15 bases in between. The V gene's germline CDR1 is PRHDT and CDR2 FYEKMQ (reference sequence). CDR3 bases: TGTGCCAGCAGCTTGCTGGGGGCAGGGGTCGAGCAGTACTTC. Its translation is CASSLLGAGVEQYF.

The genes are TRBV6-6 and TRBJ1-1; D remains ambiguous. CDR1 and CDR2 from the germline V gene are MNHNY and SVGAGI (reference sequence). The CDR3 consists of 14 residues. Trimming left V 2 bases short and J 1 base short, with 8 bases between. The CDR3 region is CASSYKVKNTEAFF. CDR3 bases: TGTGCCAGCAGTTACAAGGTCAAGAACACTGAAGCTTTCTTT.